The next 28 T cell receptor beta chains were all read from a single sample in a study of CD4+ T cells in melanoma. Produced via immunoSEQ multiplex PCR; TCRdb's table is partial and in-frame only. The table includes about 110,000 clones, roughly 90% detected once. Sequenced: peripheral blood. The receptors were gathered from a human donor with melanoma.

The chain is built from TRBV2 and TRBJ2-7; D unclear. Germline lookup yields CDR1 SNHLY and CDR2 FYNNEI. This CDR3 is built from 12 residues. The V end was cut by 5 bases, the J end by 3 bases, with 8 bases between. Here the CDR3 reads CASSTSFYEQYF. DNA for the CDR3: TGTGCCAGCAGTACAAGCTTCTACGAGCAGTACTTC.

The chain combines TRBV10-3 with TRBJ2-7, with a weak D call TRBD1 (6 bases). The CDR3 has 15 amino acids. Germline-derived CDR1 and CDR2 are ENHRY and SYGVKD. The V end was cut by 4 bases, the J end by 3 bases, with 16 bases between. The CDR3 DNA reads as TGTGCCATCAGTGCCGGAGACAGGATGGGCTACGAGCAGTACTTC. Translated, it gives CAISAGDRMGYEQYF.

The genes are TRBV9 and TRBJ2-3; D might be TRBD2 (7 bases). V lost 0 bases, J lost 7 bases, and 12 bases lay in between. Germline V gene data show CDR1 as SGDLS and CDR2 as YYNGEE. This CDR3 comprises 14 residues. CDR3 nucleotide sequence: TGTGCCAGCAGCGTAGGGGGGGGCCGGAATACGCAGTATTTT. It encodes CASSVGGGRNTQYF.

The genes are TRBV10-3 and TRBJ1-4, with D uncertain. Trimming removed 10 bases at V and 5 bases at J, with 14 bases between. The CDR3 loop spans 13 amino acids. Germline-derived CDR1 and CDR2 are ENHRY and SYGVKD. The CDR3 nucleotides are TGTGCCACCAAGGACGGATCGAATGAAAAACTGTTTTTT. Its translation is CATKDGSNEKLFF.

The V gene is TRBV9, the J gene TRBJ1-1; D gene unclear. The V end lost 0 bases, the J end lost 1 base, and 13 bases lay between the germline ends. This CDR3 is built from 16 residues. CDR1 and CDR2 (germline): SGDLS, YYNGEE. Here the CDR3 DNA reads TGTGCCAGCAGCGTAGGCATGCGGGGTCGGAACACTGAAGCTTTCTTT. It specifies CASSVGMRGRNTEAFF.

This chain links TRBV25-1 with TRBJ2-1, with 7 bases fitting TRBD2. The CDR3 extends over 15 amino acids. V trimming: 3 bases; J trimming: 0 bases; junction bases outside the gene matches: 2. Germline V CDR1 and CDR2: MGHDK, SYGVNS. CDR3 region: CASSDRDYSYNEQFF. CDR3 in DNA: TGTGCCAGCAGTGACCGGGACTACTCCTACAATGAGCAGTTCTTC.

This sequence joins TRBV5-1 and TRBJ2-1, with 11 bases that match TRBD1. The germline gives CDR1 SGHRS, CDR2 YFSETQ. The CDR3 is 15 residues long. Trimming at V came to 4 bases and at J to 6 bases, leaving 6 bases not matched to a gene. CDR3 region: CASSPRTGGGNEQFF. For the CDR3, the DNA is TGCGCCAGCAGCCCCAGGACAGGGGGCGGCAATGAGCAGTTCTTC.

V and J are TRBV7-2 and TRBJ1-5, with TRBD1 matching 7 bases. The J segment lost 5 bases and the V segment lost 5 bases, leaving 3 bases of the junction unmatched. Germline V CDR1 and CDR2: SGHTA, FQGNSA. CDR3 length equals 13 residues. CDR3 bases: TGTGCCAGCAGCCCAGACAGGGATCAGCCCCAGCATTTT. It translates to CASSPDRDQPQHF.

The genes are TRBV4-1 and TRBJ2-5; D may be TRBD1 (6 bases). Germline V lookup: CDR1 MGHRA, CDR2 YSYEKL. The germline V and J ends were trimmed by 4 bases and 3 bases, with 15 bases remaining between them. The CDR3 runs to 15 residues. The CDR3 DNA reads as TGCGCCAGCAGCCTACGGGACATCTACAAAGAGACCCAGTACTTC. It is translated as CASSLRDIYKETQYF.

V gene TRBV5-4 combines with J gene TRBJ1-2; D is unclear. V lost 0 bases and J 3 bases, leaving 9 bases between the germline ends. Germline CDR1 reads SGHNT; CDR2 reads YYREEE (reference sequence). The CDR3 contains 14 residues. The DNA for the CDR3 is TGTGCCAGCAGCTTGGTGGGAGACGACTATGGCTACACCTTC. Residues: CASSLVGDDYGYTF.

The rearrangement links TRBV7-2 to TRBJ2-2; D ambiguous. The germline V gene has CDR1 SGHTA and CDR2 FQGNSA. The CDR3 runs 14 residues. Trimming took off 2 bases at V and 4 bases at J, with 8 bases between the two ends. DNA for the CDR3: TGTGCCAGCAGCTTATCAGTTGGCACCGGGGAGCTGTTTTTT. It codes for CASSLSVGTGELFF.

Only one count was recorded for this clone. The chain couples TRBV13 to TRBJ1-6, with D tentatively TRBD1 (5 bases). The CDR3 is 14 amino acids. Germline V gene lookup returns CDR1 PRHDT and CDR2 FYEKMQ (reference sequence). The V and J ends lost 0 bases and 6 bases respectively, with 6 bases between them. CDR3 in DNA: TGTGCCAGCAGCTTAGGGACAGCTAATTCACCCCTCCACTTT. Translated: CASSLGTANSPLHF.

This chain uses TRBV6-6 with TRBJ1-1, with D possibly being TRBD1 (5 bases). Trimming removed 5 bases from V and 3 bases from J, with 19 bases in between. CDR3 length: 16 residues. Germline-derived CDR1 and CDR2 are MNHNY and SVGAGI (reference sequence). This CDR3 is CASSPHGGNGDTEAFF. The CDR3 coding sequence is TGTGCCAGCAGTCCACATGGGGGGAACGGGGACACTGAAGCTTTCTTT.

This chain joins TRBV7-2 and TRBJ2-3, with no clear D. Germline CDR1 is SGHTA and CDR2 is FQGNSA. This CDR3 has 14 amino acids. Trimming removed 5 bases from V and 2 bases from J, with 11 bases in between. CDR3 DNA: TGTGCCAGCAGCCTAGGTAGGCACACAGATACGCAGTATTTT. This translates into CASSLGRHTDTQYF. The variable domain in full, with the rest retrieved from reference TRBV7-2 and TRBJ2-3, is GAGVSQSPSNKVTEKGKDVELRCDPISGHTALYWYRQSLGQGLEFLIYFQGNSAPDKSGLPSDRFSAERTGGSVSTLTIQRTQQEDSAVYLCASSLGRHTDTQYFGPGTRLTVL.

The chain combines TRBV18 with TRBJ2-5, with unresolved D. V lost 4 bases and J lost 0, with 9 bases in between. This CDR3 spans 14 amino acids. CDR1 is KGHSH and CDR2 is LQKENI in the germline V gene. The CDR3 reads CASSLSYNQETQYF. In DNA, the CDR3 is TGTGCCAGCTCACTCTCTTACAACCAAGAGACCCAGTACTTC.

The chain joins TRBV19 to TRBJ2-5; 7 positions agree with TRBD2. V lost 8 bases and J lost 5; bases outside the gene matches: 8. Per germline, CDR1 LNHDA and CDR2 SQIVND (reference sequence). The CDR3 is 13 amino acids. This CDR3 is CASRTGGSETQYF. The CDR3 nucleotides are TGTGCCAGTCGTACGGGGGGAAGTGAGACCCAGTACTTC.

The rearrangement uses TRBV4-1 and TRBJ2-1; possibly TRBD1 for D (6 bases). The CDR3 is 16 amino acids. V was pared by 3 bases and J by 8 bases, with 20 bases between. From germline, CDR1 is MGHRA and CDR2 YSYEKL. The CDR3 nucleotides read TGCGCCAGCAGCCAGGCTCCGGGACAACCTGGGTATGAGCAGTTCTTC. Residues: CASSQAPGQPGYEQFF.

The V and J genes are TRBV30 and TRBJ1-1; D is possibly TRBD1 (5 bases). The V and J ends lost 5 bases and 11 bases respectively, with 12 bases between them. The CDR3 runs to 10 residues. Germline assignment: CDR1 GTSNPN and CDR2 SVGIG (reference sequence). The CDR3 DNA reads as TGTGCCTGGGGGGCGGTTAGGGCTTTCTTT. Its translation is CAWGAVRAFF.

The V call is TRBV27, the J call TRBJ2-3; 8 bases are shared with TRBD2. CDR1 MNHEY and CDR2 SMNVEV come from the germline V gene (reference sequence). This CDR3 is built from 18 residues. The ends lost 6 bases at V and 5 bases at J; junction bases unmatched: 19. CDR3 coding DNA: TGTGCCAGCAGCTCTCCCAGCGTGCCCGGGGGGGCCCGAGATACGCAGTATTTT. It specifies CASSSPSVPGGARDTQYF.

V gene TRBV7-9 combines with J gene TRBJ2-4; 10 positions match TRBD2. Germline V CDR1 and CDR2: SEHNR, FQNEAQ (reference sequence). Unmatched junction bases numbered 11, after V lost 5 bases and J lost 4 bases. The CDR3 contains 17 residues. The CDR3, as DNA: TGTGCCAGCAGCCCACAATATACTAGCGGGGATAAAAACATTCAGTACTTC. Its translation is CASSPQYTSGDKNIQYF.

This clone was recorded only once. J is TRBJ2-3 and V is TRBV9; 9 positions match TRBD2. CDR3 length: 15 amino acids. Germline V gene data show CDR1 as SGDLS and CDR2 as YYNGEE. V lost 1 base to trimming and J lost 0 bases; unmatched junction nucleotides: 0. The CDR3 nucleotides are TGTGCCAGCAGCGTAAGCGGGAGGAGCACAGATACGCAGTATTTT. This codes for CASSVSGRSTDTQYF. Full variable domain (outside the CDR3, taken from reference TRBV9 and TRBJ2-3): DSGVTQTPKHLITATGQRVTLRCSPRSGDLSVYWYQQSLDQGLQFLIQYYNGEERAKGNILERFSAQQFPDLHSELNLSSLELGDSALYFCASSVSGRSTDTQYFGPGTRLTVL.

The chain links TRBV14 to TRBJ1-2, with a tentative D call TRBD1 (5 bases). V was trimmed by 2 bases and J by 7 bases, leaving 8 bases between them. Germline V gene sequence: CDR1 SGHDN, CDR2 FVKESK. The CDR3 length is 12 residues. The CDR3 region has the DNA TGTGCCAGCAGCCAATCCAGGGTTGGCTACACCTTC. Protein product: CASSQSRVGYTF.

The CDR3, as DNA: TGTGCCATCAGTAGCGGGGGGGATCAAGAGACCCAGTACTTC. Translated: CAISSGGDQETQYF. This sequence joins TRBV10-3 and TRBJ2-5; 10 bases are shared with TRBD2. The CDR3 extends over 14 amino acids. The germline gives CDR1 ENHRY, CDR2 SYGVKD. Unmatched junction bases numbered 2, after V lost 5 bases and J lost 2 bases.

The J gene is TRBJ1-1, the V gene TRBV5-6, with D unresolved. Per germline, CDR1 SGHDT and CDR2 YYEEEE. CDR3 size: 15 residues. The V and J ends lost 0 bases and 4 bases respectively, with 13 bases between them. The CDR3 DNA reads as TGTGCCAGCAGCTTGGTTGGGTTACTATCCACTGAAGCTTTCTTT. It is translated as CASSLVGLLSTEAFF.

The DNA of the CDR3 is TGTGCCAGCAGTGATCGGCCGCCCGCAACTAATGAAAAACTGTTTTTT. It translates to CASSDRPPATNEKLFF. The chain is built from TRBV2 and TRBJ1-4; D is unclear. V lost 3 bases and J lost 0, with 11 bases in between. CDR3 length equals 16 residues. Germline-derived CDR1 and CDR2 are SNHLY and FYNNEI.

A single count supports this clone. The chain combines TRBV19 with TRBJ2-7; D is unresolved. The ends were cut back, 1 base at V and 5 bases at J, with 9 bases in the middle. The germline V gene has CDR1 LNHDA and CDR2 SQIVND (reference sequence). The CDR3 totals 13 residues. In DNA form, the CDR3 reads TGTGCCAGTAGTATAGGTAGAACTGACGAGCAGTACTTC. The encoded protein is CASSIGRTDEQYF.

The CDR3 coding sequence is TGCGCCAGCAGCTTGGGGCAGACCCCCGGGCCTTACAATGAGCAGTTCTTC. Amino acids: CASSLGQTPGPYNEQFF. The rearrangement joins TRBV5-1 to TRBJ2-1; D unclear. Between the trimmed V and J ends, which lost 0 bases and 4 bases, there was a span of 17 bases. The CDR3 length is 17 residues. Germline CDR1 and CDR2: SGHRS and YFSETQ.

The chain is built from TRBV7-9 and TRBJ2-5; 7 bases align to TRBD1. The V and J ends lost 3 bases and 4 bases, in that order; junction bases with no gene match: 5. The CDR3 covers 14 residues. The germline V gene encodes CDR1 SEHNR and CDR2 FQNEAQ (reference sequence). As DNA, the CDR3 is TGTGCCAGCAGCTTCACGCAGGGGGTAGAGACCCAGTACTTC. It yields the protein CASSFTQGVETQYF.